The clone carrying this T cell receptor beta chain showed up just once. Its antigen is as yet unknown. The entry originates in a study of a mutant IDH1 vaccine in newly diagnosed glioma. For the study at large: Mean patient age was around 40 years; 62.5% were male and approximately 38% female. Patients previously underwent radiotherapy, temozolomide, or both, and most underwent both. Study conclusions and caveats: The study observed vaccine-induced immune responses in around 94% of patients.

Time point reported: baseline, week 1 (first vaccination visit). As for treatment: pre-vaccination baseline after standard-of-care therapy. In every donor, the tumor was a new WHO grade 3 or 4 IDH1-mutant, ATRX-lost astrocytoma. TCRdb keeps only in-frame clones here, not all; method: immunoSEQ multiplex PCR. Of fewer than 65,000 clones listed, 60% to 85% are singletons. Sequencing was performed on PBMCs, taken from a glioma patient treated with radiotherapy, temozolomide or both. The source of this sequence is a woman aged 35 to 49 with glioma.

CDR3 nucleotide sequence: TGTGCCAGCTCACCACGACAACAGGGCGACACTGAAGCTTTCTTT. This sequence encodes CASSPRQQGDTEAFF. This sequence joins TRBV18 and TRBJ1-1, with D maybe TRBD1 (6 bases). Germline-derived CDR1 and CDR2 are KGHSH and LQKENI. The CDR3 is made up of 15 amino acids. V was trimmed by 1 base and J by 3 bases, leaving 12 bases between them.